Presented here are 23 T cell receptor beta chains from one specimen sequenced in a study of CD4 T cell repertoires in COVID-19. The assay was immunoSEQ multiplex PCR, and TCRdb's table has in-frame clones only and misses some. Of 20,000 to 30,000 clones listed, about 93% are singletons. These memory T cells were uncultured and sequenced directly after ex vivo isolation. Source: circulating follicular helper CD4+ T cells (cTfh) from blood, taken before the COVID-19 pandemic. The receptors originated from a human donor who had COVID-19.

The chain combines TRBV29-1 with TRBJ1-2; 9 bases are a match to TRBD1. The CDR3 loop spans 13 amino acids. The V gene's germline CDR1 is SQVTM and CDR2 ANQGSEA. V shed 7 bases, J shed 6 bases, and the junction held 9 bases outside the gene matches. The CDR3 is CSAGQGQGDGYTF. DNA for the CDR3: TGCAGCGCTGGACAGGGGCAAGGGGATGGCTACACCTTC. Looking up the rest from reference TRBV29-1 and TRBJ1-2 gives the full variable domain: SAVISQKPSRDICQRGTSLTIQCQVDSQVTMMFWYRQQPGQSLTLIATANQGSEATYESGFVIDKFPISRPNLTFSTLTVSNMSPEDSSIYLCSAGQGQGDGYTFGSGTRLTVV.

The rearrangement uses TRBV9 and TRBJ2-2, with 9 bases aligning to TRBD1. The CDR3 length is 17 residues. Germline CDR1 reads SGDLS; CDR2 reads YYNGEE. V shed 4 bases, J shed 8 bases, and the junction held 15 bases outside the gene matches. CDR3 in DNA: TGTGCCAGCAGCAACCACGGACAGGGGCGGGACAAAGGGGAGCTGTTTTTT. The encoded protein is CASSNHGQGRDKGELFF.

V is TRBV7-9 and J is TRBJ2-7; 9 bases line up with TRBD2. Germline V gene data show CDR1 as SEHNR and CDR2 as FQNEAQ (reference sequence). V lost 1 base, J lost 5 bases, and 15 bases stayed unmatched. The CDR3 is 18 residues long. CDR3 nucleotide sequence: TGTGCCAGCAGCTTAGTGGGCGGGAGGGCCCTCGGGATTAACGAGCAGTACTTC. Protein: CASSLVGGRALGINEQYF.

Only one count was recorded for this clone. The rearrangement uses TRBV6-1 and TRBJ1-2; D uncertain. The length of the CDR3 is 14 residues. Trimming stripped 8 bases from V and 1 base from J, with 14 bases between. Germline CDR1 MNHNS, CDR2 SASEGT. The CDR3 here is CASRASGINYGYTF. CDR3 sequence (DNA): TGTGCCAGCCGGGCCTCCGGGATTAACTATGGCTACACCTTC.

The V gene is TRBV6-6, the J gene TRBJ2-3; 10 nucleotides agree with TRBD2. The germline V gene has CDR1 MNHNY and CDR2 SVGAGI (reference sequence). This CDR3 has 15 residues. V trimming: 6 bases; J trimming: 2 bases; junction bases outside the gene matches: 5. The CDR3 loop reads CASRPGLAYTDTQYF. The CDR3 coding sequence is TGTGCCAGCAGGCCGGGACTAGCGTACACAGATACGCAGTATTTT.

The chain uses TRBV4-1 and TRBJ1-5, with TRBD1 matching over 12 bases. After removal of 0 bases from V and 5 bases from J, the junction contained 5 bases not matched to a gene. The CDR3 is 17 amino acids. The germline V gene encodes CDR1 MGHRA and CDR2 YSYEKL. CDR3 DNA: TGCGCCAGCAGCCAAGATTACGGGACAGGGGGCGATCAGCCCCAGCATTTT. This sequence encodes CASSQDYGTGGDQPQHF.

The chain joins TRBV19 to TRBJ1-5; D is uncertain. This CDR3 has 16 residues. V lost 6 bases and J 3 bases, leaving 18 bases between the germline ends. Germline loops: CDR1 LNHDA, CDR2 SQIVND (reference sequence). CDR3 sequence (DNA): TGTGCCAGTAGCAGACCCCAGACTACTAACAATCAGCCCCAGCATTTT. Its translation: CASSRPQTTNNQPQHF.

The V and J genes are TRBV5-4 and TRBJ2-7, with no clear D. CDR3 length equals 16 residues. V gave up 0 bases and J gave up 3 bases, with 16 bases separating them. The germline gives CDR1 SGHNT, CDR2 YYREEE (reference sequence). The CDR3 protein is CASSLGPGASDYEQYF. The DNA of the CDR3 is TGTGCCAGCAGCTTGGGTCCCGGAGCGTCTGACTACGAGCAGTACTTC.

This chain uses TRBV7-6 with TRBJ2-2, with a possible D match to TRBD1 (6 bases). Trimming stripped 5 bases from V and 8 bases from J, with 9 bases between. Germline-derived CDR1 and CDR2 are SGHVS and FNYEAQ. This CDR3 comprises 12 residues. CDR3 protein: CASSLDRGELFF. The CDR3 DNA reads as TGTGCCAGCAGCCTCGACAGGGGGGAGCTGTTTTTT. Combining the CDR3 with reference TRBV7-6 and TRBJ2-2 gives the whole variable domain GAGVSQSPRYKVTKRGQDVALRCDPISGHVSLYWYRQALGQGPEFLTYFNYEAQQDKSGLPNDRFSAERPEGSISTLTIQRTEQRDSAMYRCASSLDRGELFFGEGSRLTVL.

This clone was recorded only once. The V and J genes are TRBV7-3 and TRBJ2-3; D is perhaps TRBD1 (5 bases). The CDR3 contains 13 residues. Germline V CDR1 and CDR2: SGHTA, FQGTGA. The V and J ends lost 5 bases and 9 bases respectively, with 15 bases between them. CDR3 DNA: TGTGCCAGCAGCCCTAACAGTAAGGGGACGCAGTATTTT. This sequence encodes CASSPNSKGTQYF.

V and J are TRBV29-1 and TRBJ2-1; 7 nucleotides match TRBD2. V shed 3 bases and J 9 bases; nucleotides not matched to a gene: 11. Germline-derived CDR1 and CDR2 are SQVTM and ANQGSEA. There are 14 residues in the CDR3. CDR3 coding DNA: TGCAGCGTTGACAGGGCGGGGGTCAACGCTGAGCAGTTCTTC. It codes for CSVDRAGVNAEQFF.

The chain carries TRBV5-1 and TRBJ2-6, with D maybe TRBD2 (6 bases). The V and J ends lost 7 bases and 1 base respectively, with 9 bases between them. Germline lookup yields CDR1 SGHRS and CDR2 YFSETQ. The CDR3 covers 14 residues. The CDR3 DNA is TGCGCCAGCCAACTAGCTTCTGGGGCCAACGTCCTGACTTTC. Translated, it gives CASQLASGANVLTF.

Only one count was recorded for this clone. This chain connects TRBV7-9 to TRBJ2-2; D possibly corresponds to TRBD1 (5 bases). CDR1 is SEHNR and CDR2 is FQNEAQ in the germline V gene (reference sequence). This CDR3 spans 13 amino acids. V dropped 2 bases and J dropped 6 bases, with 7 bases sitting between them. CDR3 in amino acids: CASSLLQAGELFF. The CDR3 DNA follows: TGTGCCAGCAGCTTATTACAGGCCGGGGAGCTGTTTTTT.

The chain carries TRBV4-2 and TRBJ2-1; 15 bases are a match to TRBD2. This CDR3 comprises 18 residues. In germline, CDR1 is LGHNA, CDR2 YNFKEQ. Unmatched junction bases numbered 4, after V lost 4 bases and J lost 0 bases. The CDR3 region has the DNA TGTGCCAGCAGCCGGACTAGCGGGGGGGATAGCTCCTACAATGAGCAGTTCTTC. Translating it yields CASSRTSGGDSSYNEQFF.

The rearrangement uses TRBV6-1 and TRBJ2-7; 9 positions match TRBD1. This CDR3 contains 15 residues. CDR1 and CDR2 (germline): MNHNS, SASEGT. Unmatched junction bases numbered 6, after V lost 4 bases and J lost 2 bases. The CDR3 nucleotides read TGTGCCAGCAGTGGGGGGACAGGGCCCCCCTACGAGCAGTACTTC. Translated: CASSGGTGPPYEQYF.

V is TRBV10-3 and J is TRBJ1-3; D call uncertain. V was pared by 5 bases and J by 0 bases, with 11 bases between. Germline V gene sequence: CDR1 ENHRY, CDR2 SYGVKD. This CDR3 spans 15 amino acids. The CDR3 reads CAISSQVSSGNTIYF. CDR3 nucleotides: TGTGCCATCAGTTCGCAGGTTTCCTCTGGAAACACCATATATTTT.

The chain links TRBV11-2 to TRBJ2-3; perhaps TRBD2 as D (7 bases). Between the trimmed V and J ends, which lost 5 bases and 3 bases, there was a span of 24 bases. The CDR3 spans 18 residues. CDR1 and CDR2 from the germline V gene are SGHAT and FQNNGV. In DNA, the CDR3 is TGTGCCAGCAGCCGTCCATCCCCTGGCGGGGGCGGGACAGATACGCAGTATTTT. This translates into CASSRPSPGGGGTDTQYF.

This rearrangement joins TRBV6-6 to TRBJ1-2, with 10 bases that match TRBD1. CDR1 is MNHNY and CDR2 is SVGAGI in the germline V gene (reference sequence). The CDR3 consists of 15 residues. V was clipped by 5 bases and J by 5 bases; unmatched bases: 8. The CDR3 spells CASSPPGQGRYGYTF. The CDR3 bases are TGTGCCAGCAGTCCACCGGGACAGGGGAGATATGGCTACACCTTC.

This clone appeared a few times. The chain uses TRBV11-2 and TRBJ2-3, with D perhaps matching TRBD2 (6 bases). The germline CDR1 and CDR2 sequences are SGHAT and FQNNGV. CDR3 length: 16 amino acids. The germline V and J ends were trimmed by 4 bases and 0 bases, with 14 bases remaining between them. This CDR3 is CASSSWGLASTDTQYF. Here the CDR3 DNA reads TGTGCCAGCAGCTCCTGGGGACTCGCTAGCACAGATACGCAGTATTTT.

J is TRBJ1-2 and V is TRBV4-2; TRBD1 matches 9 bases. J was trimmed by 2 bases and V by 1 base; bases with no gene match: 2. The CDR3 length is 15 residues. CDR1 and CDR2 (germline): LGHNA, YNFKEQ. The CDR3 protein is CASSQATGGNYGYTF. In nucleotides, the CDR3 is TGTGCCAGCAGCCAAGCGACAGGGGGGAACTATGGCTACACCTTC.

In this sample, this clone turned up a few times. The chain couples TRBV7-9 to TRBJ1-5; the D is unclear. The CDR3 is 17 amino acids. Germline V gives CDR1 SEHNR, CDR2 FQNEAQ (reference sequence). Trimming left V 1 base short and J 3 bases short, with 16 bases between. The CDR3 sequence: CASSLDVLRRDNQPQHF. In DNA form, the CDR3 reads TGTGCCAGCAGCTTAGACGTCTTAAGGAGGGACAATCAGCCCCAGCATTTT.

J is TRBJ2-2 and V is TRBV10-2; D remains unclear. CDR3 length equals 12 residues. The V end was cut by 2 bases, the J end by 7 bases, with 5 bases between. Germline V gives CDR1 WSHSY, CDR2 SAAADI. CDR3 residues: CASSENHGELFF. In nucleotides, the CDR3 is TGCGCCAGCAGTGAGAATCACGGGGAGCTGTTTTTT.

The DNA of the CDR3 is TGTGCCAGCAGTCCCCGAATCCTACGGGACGAGCAGTACTTC. Its protein is CASSPRILRDEQYF. This chain links TRBV27 with TRBJ2-7; D gene uncertain. The CDR3 length is 14 residues. Trimming stripped 5 bases from V and 5 bases from J, with 16 bases between. The germline V gene encodes CDR1 MNHEY and CDR2 SMNVEV (reference sequence).